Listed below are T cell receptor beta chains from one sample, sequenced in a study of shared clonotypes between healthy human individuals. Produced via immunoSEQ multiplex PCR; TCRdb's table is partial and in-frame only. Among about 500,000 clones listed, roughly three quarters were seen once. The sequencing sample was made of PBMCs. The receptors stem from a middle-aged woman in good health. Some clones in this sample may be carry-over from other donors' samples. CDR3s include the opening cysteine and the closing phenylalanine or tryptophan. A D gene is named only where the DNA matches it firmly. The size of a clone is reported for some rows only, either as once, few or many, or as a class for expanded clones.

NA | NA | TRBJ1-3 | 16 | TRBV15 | TGTGCCACCAGCAGAGATCGGGGTGTTACTGGAAACACCATATATTTT | CATSRDRGVTGNTIYF
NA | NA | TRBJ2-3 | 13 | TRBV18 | TGTGCCAGCTCACCACCCGTACGAGATACGCAGTATTTT | CASSPPVRDTQYF
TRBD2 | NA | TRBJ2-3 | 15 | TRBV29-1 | TGCAGCGTCGGGTCTCTAGCGGGAGGAGCAGATACGCAGTATTTT | CSVGSLAGGADTQYF
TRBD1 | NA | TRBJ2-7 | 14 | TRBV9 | TGTGCCAGCAGTCCGGGACAGGGGTTCTACGAGCAGTACTTC | CASSPGQGFYEQYF
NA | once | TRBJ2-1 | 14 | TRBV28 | TGTGCCAGCAGTGGGGGAGGCTCCTACAATGAGCAGTTCTTC | CASSGGGSYNEQFF
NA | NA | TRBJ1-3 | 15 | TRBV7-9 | TGTGCCAGCAGCTTAGAGGGGGGGGTCTTCGACACCATATATTTT | CASSLEGGVFDTIYF
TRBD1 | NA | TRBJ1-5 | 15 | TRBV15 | TGTGCCACCAGCAGGACAGGGTTTGCAAATCAGCCCCAGCATTTT | CATSRTGFANQPQHF
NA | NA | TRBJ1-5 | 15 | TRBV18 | TGTGCCAGCTCCCCCATTGGACAGCGGAATCAGCCCCAGCATTTT | CASSPIGQRNQPQHF
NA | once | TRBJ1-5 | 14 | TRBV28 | TGTGCCAGCAGTTTATCGCCCGCAGAGGGGCCCCAGCATTTT | CASSLSPAEGPQHF
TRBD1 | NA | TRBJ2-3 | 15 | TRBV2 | TGTGCCAGCAGCCCCCAGGGGGCAGGCACAGATACGCAGTATTTT | CASSPQGAGTDTQYF
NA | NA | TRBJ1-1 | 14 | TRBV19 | TGTGCCAGTAGCAGCACAGGGCTGAACACTGAAGCTTTCTTT | CASSSTGLNTEAFF
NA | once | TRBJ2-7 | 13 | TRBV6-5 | TGTGCCAGCAGCACCCCGGGGACCGACGAGCAGTACTTC | CASSTPGTDEQYF
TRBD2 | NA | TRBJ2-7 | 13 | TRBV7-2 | TGTGCCAGCAGCTTCGGGACTAGAGGGGATACGTACTTC | CASSFGTRGDTYF
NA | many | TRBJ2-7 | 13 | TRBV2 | TGTGCCAGCAGTGATCGGCTATTATACGAGCAGCACTTC | CASSDRLLYEQHF
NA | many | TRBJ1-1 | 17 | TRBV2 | TGTGCCAGTAACCAGGAGGGTTGGATGCAACAGAACACTGAAGCTTTCTTT | CASNQEGWMQQNTEAFF
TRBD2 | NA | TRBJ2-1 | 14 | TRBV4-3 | TGCGCCAGCAGCCAAGTGACTAGCGTCAATGAGCAGTTCTTC | CASSQVTSVNEQFF
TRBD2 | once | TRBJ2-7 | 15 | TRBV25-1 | TGTGCCAGCAGTGGGACTAGCGTGTACTCCTACGAGCAGTACTTC | CASSGTSVYSYEQYF
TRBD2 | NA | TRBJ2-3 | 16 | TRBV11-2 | TGTGCCAGCAGCGTTGCCGGGACTAGAGCCACAGATACGCAGTATTTT | CASSVAGTRATDTQYF
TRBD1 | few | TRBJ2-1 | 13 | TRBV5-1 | TGCGCCAGCAGCTTACAGGGGGTATATGAGCAGTTCTTC | CASSLQGVYEQFF
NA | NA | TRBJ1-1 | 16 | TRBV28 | TGTGCCAGCAGTTGGTTCTCCTGGGGTCGGGTCACTGAAGCTTTCTTT | CASSWFSWGRVTEAFF
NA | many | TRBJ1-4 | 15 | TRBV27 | TGTGCCAGCAGTCCGTTACCGGGGCCGAGTGAAAAACTGTTTTTT | CASSPLPGPSEKLFF
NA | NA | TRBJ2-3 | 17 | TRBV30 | TGTGCCTGGAGTGATAGGCCGTCTGGCGGAAGGCGGGATACGCAATATTTT | CAWSDRPSGGRRDTQYF
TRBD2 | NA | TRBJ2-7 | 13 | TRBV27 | TGTGCCAGCAACCCCAGAGCGGGATACGAGCAGTACTTC | CASNPRAGYEQYF
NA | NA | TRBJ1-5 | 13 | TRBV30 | TGTGCCTGGAGTGTGGGGAGGGATCAGCCCCAGCATTTT | CAWSVGRDQPQHF
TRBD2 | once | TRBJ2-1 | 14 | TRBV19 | TGTGCCAGTAGTATTATGACTAAGCGGGGAGAGCAGTTCTTC | CASSIMTKRGEQFF
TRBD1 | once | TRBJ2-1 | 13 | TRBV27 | TGTGCCAGCAGTTTAGGACAGGACAGGTTCCTGTTCTTC | CASSLGQDRFLFF
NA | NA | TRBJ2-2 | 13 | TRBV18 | TGTGCCAGCTCACCACCTAGGGGCGGGGAGCTGTTTTTT | CASSPPRGGELFF
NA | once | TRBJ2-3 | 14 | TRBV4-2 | TGTGCCAGCAGCCAAGAATTCGGTACAGATACGCAGTATTTT | CASSQEFGTDTQYF
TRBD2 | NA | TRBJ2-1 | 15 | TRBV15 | TGTGCCACCAGCAGAGAGGCGGGAGGGGTCTATGAGCAGTTCTTC | CATSREAGGVYEQFF
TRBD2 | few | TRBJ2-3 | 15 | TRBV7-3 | TGTGCCAGCAGCTTAGTAGCGGGAGCTGGAGATACGCAGTATTTT | CASSLVAGAGDTQYF
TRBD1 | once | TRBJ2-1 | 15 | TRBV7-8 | TGTGCCAGCAGCTTAAAGGGACAGAACTACAATGAGCAGTTCTTC | CASSLKGQNYNEQFF
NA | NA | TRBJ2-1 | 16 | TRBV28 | TGTGCCAGCAGTCCACCTAGTCGGGAGTACTACAATGAGCAGTTCTTC | CASSPPSREYYNEQFF
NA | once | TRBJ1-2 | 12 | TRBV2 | TGTGCCAGCAGTTTAAGCGCGGCTGGCTACACCTTC | CASSLSAAGYTF
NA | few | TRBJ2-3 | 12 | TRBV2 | TGTGCCAGCAGTGATCGGGGAGATACGCAGTATTTT | CASSDRGDTQYF
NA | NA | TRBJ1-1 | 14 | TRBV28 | TGTGCCAGCAGTTCCATAATGAGGGACACTGAAGCTTTCTTT | CASSSIMRDTEAFF